One sample yielded the 20 T cell receptor beta chains listed below, sequenced in a study of T cell responses to AZD1222 COVID-19 vaccine. Sequencing was performed with immunoSEQ multiplex PCR; in TCRdb, only in-frame clones are kept and a portion is missing. Of fewer than 150,000 clones listed, over 85% were seen once; the top ten hold 6.5% to 8%. Sequenced material: peripheral blood, taken 28 days after the second AZD1222 dose. The receptors here all came from an adult who received the AZD1222 COVID-19 vaccine.

This chain links TRBV3-1 (or the pseudogene TRBV3-2) with TRBJ2-2; D may be TRBD2 (5 bases). CDR3 length: 16 residues. Looked up from germline, CDR1 is LGHDT and CDR2 is YNNKEL (reference sequence). The V end was cut by 0 bases, the J end by 5 bases, with 13 bases between. DNA of the CDR3: TGTGCCAGCAGCCAAGATAGTCTACCGGGGACCGGGGAGCTGTTTTTT. Translating gives CASSQDSLPGTGELFF.

The chain couples TRBV7-2 to TRBJ1-2, with 8 bases that match TRBD1. The CDR3 is 15 amino acids. J lost 5 bases, V lost 7 bases, and 12 bases had no gene match. The germline CDR1 and CDR2 sequences are SGHTA and FQGNSA. The CDR3 reads CASKERPGTGYGYTF. The CDR3, as DNA: TGTGCCAGCAAGGAACGACCCGGGACAGGTTATGGCTACACCTTC.

The chain carries TRBV5-1 and TRBJ2-1; perhaps TRBD2 as D (5 bases). Germline CDR1 is SGHRS and CDR2 is YFSETQ. V was clipped by 7 bases and J by 12 bases, with 23 bases between them. The CDR3 covers 14 residues. CDR3 nucleotide sequence: TGCGCCAGCTCAAAGGAGGCGGCGCAGCCCCCGCAGTTCTTC. Protein product: CASSKEAAQPPQFF.

The genes are TRBV25-1 and TRBJ2-7; D gene unclear. Germline CDR1 MGHDK, CDR2 SYGVNS. The CDR3 covers 12 residues. The V end was cut by 3 bases, the J end by 2 bases, with 5 bases between. The CDR3 DNA reads TGTGCCAGCAGTGACAGGACCTACGAGCAGTACTTC. Translating gives CASSDRTYEQYF.

The genes are TRBV2 and TRBJ2-2; no clear D gene. Per germline, CDR1 SNHLY and CDR2 FYNNEI. V lost 10 bases and J 0 bases, leaving 15 bases between the germline ends. CDR3 length equals 15 residues. Written as DNA, the CDR3 is TGTGCCACCCGTCGGACGGATTCGAACACCGGGGAGCTGTTTTTT. It encodes CATRRTDSNTGELFF.

J is TRBJ1-5 and V is TRBV5-1; D might be TRBD1 (5 bases). Trimming pared 0 bases from V and 2 bases from J, leaving 9 bases between. The CDR3 is 15 residues long. Germline loops: CDR1 SGHRS, CDR2 YFSETQ. This CDR3 is CASSLEGNGNQPQHF. Here the CDR3 DNA reads TGCGCCAGCAGCTTGGAGGGGAACGGCAATCAGCCCCAGCATTTT.

This clone was seen a single time. The chain employs TRBV11-2 and TRBJ1-6, with D maybe TRBD1 (6 bases). CDR1 SGHAT and CDR2 FQNNGV come from the germline V gene. The CDR3 is 15 residues long. With 5 bases removed from V and 4 bases from J, the gap between germline ends came to 12 bases. CDR3 DNA: TGTGCCAGCAGCCTCCCCGGACAGTATAATTCACCCCTCCACTTT. Protein: CASSLPGQYNSPLHF.

This chain joins TRBV6-5 and TRBJ2-1; D remains unclear. Germline-derived CDR1 and CDR2 are MNHEY and SVGAGI. Trimming removed 5 bases from V and 0 bases from J, with 11 bases in between. The CDR3 has 15 residues. This CDR3 is CASSPLLSSYNEQFF. The CDR3 region has the DNA TGTGCCAGCAGTCCGCTACTAAGCTCCTACAATGAGCAGTTCTTC.

Only one count was recorded for this clone. The rearrangement links TRBV18 to TRBJ1-1; 7 bases fit TRBD1. This CDR3 has 13 amino acids. Per the germline V gene, CDR1 is KGHSH and CDR2 is LQKENI. The junction had 6 bases not matched to a gene; V was cut back by 5 bases and J by 6 bases. The CDR3 loop reads CASSTAQGAEAFF. CDR3 bases: TGTGCCAGCTCAACCGCCCAGGGGGCTGAAGCTTTCTTT.

In this sample, this clone turned up once. This chain links TRBV5-5 with TRBJ1-2; the D gene is possibly TRBD1 (5 bases). The germline V gene encodes CDR1 SGHKS and CDR2 YYEKEE (reference sequence). V lost 6 bases and J 2 bases, leaving 17 bases between the germline ends. The length of the CDR3 is 15 residues. The DNA for the CDR3 is TGTGCCAGCATCCTCCCCGGGACGCTGAACTATGGCTACACCTTC. Its protein is CASILPGTLNYGYTF.

V usage is TRBV30 and J usage is TRBJ1-2; D unclear. Trimming stripped 5 bases from V and 1 base from J, with 20 bases between. The CDR3 has 16 amino acids. The V gene's germline CDR1 is GTSNPN and CDR2 SVGIG (reference sequence). The CDR3 sequence: CAWSDLRTTGNYGYTF. CDR3 DNA sequence: TGTGCCTGGTCCGATCTTCGCACAACGGGTAACTATGGCTACACCTTC.

V gene TRBV10-2 combines with J gene TRBJ1-1; no reliable D call. The germline V gene encodes CDR1 WSHSY and CDR2 SAAADI. V was clipped by 3 bases and J by 0 bases, with 8 bases between them. There are 14 residues in the CDR3. The CDR3 region has the DNA TGCGCCAGCAGTGATCTCGGTATGAACACTGAAGCTTTCTTT. This codes for CASSDLGMNTEAFF.

The chain carries TRBV4-1 and TRBJ2-2, with TRBD2 identical over 9 bases. The junction had 8 bases not matched to a gene; V was cut back by 3 bases and J by 3 bases. Per the germline V gene, CDR1 is MGHRA and CDR2 is YSYEKL. The CDR3 consists of 17 residues. The CDR3 DNA reads as TGCGCCAGCAGCCACCCTGTAGAGCGGGGGGACACCGGGGAGCTGTTTTTT. Translation gives CASSHPVERGDTGELFF.

The chain combines TRBV2 with TRBJ1-1; D not certain. The germline gives CDR1 SNHLY, CDR2 FYNNEI. Trimming removed 2 bases at V and 3 bases at J, with 16 bases between. This CDR3 spans 16 amino acids. CDR3 loop: CASSELPSDGDTEAFF. The DNA for the CDR3 is TGTGCCAGCAGTGAACTTCCGTCAGACGGGGACACTGAAGCTTTCTTT.

The chain employs TRBV7-8 and TRBJ2-7, with D hard to call. The CDR3 totals 11 residues. The germline CDR1 and CDR2 sequences are SGHVS and FQNEAQ. V lost 3 bases to trimming and J lost 9 bases, with 9 bases between them. CDR3 sequence: CASSLHSAQYF. CDR3 bases: TGTGCCAGCAGCTTGCACTCGGCGCAGTACTTC.

The rearrangement joins TRBV6-5 to TRBJ1-2, with D unresolved. The ends were cut back, 4 bases at V and 3 bases at J, with 3 bases in the middle. This CDR3 is 11 amino acids long. CDR1 MNHEY and CDR2 SVGAGI come from the germline V gene. Written as DNA, the CDR3 is TGTGCCAGCAGTTGGGACTATGGCTACACCTTC. Translated: CASSWDYGYTF.

The chain links TRBV5-4 to TRBJ2-3; 14 bases line up with TRBD2. There are 16 residues in the CDR3. V shed 4 bases, J shed 6 bases, and the junction held 7 bases outside the gene matches. Germline lookup yields CDR1 SGHNT and CDR2 YYREEE (reference sequence). The CDR3 DNA sequence: TGTGCCAGCAGCCCCAGACTAGCGGGGGGGCTTGATACGCAGTATTTT. It codes for CASSPRLAGGLDTQYF.

Written as DNA, the CDR3 is TGTGCCAGCAGCCAAGCGACTAGTAGAGCGAATGAGCAGTTCTTC. As protein: CASSQATSRANEQFF. This chain connects TRBV4-2 to TRBJ2-1; tentative D call: TRBD2 (6 bases). CDR3 length: 15 amino acids. Germline CDR1 is LGHNA and CDR2 is YNFKEQ. V lost 1 base to trimming and J lost 7 bases, with 14 bases between them.

V and J are TRBV12-3 or TRBV12-4 and TRBJ1-2; D gene unclear. This CDR3 is built from 12 residues. Trimming shortened V by 6 bases and J by 13 bases, and 18 bases separated the two germline ends. The CDR3 DNA reads as TGTGCCAGCAGGTGGGGTTTCGTGACTTCCACCTTC. Translating gives CASRWGFVTSTF.

This rearrangement joins TRBV6-5 to TRBJ2-2, with D possibly TRBD2 on 6 matching bases. CDR3 length: 14 residues. Germline V gene sequence: CDR1 MNHEY, CDR2 SVGAGI. Trimming pared 7 bases from V and 3 bases from J, leaving 12 bases between. The CDR3, as DNA: TGTGCCAGCACCGTCGGGAGATACACCGGGGAGCTGTTTTTT. As protein: CASTVGRYTGELFF.